This T cell receptor (beta chain) was sequenced during a study of T cell responses to AZD1222 COVID-19 vaccine. General study results and limits: In a largely white British group with more females than males, clonal diversity was possibly underestimated. Just five to seven people given AZD1222 tested seropositive at baseline. Across the whole spike, CD4 TCRs peaked at regions 160-218 and 743-854.

TCRdb's table, derived via immunoSEQ multiplex PCR, lists solely in-frame clones and lacks some. Of some 120,000 clones detected, approximately 91% appear once; the ten largest clones hold 4.5% to 7%. Concerning this clone: Its matching antigen is unknown.

Germline V gene sequence: CDR1 MGHRA, CDR2 YSYEKL. The CDR3 has 15 amino acids. The ends lost 0 bases at V and 5 bases at J; junction bases unmatched: 4. Second-dose groups at about 4 or about 12 weeks were pooled. The TCR sequence derives from an adult who received the AZD1222 COVID-19 vaccine. Material: peripheral blood, obtained 28 days after the second AZD1222 dose. The V and J genes are TRBV4-1 and TRBJ1-5, with 7 bases lining up with TRBD1. CDR3 sequence: CASSQDVTGDQPQHF. The CDR3 bases are TGCGCCAGCAGCCAAGATGTAACAGGGGATCAGCCCCAGCATTTT.